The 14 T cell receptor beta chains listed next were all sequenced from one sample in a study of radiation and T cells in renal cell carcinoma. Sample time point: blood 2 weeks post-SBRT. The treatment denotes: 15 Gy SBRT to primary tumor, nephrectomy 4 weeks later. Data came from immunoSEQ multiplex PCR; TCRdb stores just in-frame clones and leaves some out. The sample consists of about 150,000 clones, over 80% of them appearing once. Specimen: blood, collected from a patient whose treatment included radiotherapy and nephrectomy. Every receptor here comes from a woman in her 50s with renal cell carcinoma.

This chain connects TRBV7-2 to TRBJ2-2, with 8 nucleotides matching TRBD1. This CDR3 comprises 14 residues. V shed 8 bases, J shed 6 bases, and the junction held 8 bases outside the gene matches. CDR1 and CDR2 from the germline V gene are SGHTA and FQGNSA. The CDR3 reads CASSPDRASGELFF. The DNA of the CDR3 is TGTGCCAGCTCCCCGGACAGGGCTTCCGGGGAGCTGTTTTTT.

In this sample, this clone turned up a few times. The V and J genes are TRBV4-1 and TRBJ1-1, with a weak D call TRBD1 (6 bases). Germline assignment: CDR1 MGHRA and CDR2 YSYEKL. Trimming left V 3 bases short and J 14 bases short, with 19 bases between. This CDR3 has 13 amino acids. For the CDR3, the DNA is TGCGCCAGCAGCCATTCCCCTAGGGACAAGTCATTCTTT. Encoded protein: CASSHSPRDKSFF.

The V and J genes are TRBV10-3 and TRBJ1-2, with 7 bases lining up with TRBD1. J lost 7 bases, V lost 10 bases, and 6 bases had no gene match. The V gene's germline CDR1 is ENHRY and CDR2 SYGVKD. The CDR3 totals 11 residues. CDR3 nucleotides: TGTGCCAGCAGCCCAGGGGGTGGCTACACCTTC. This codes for CASSPGGGYTF.

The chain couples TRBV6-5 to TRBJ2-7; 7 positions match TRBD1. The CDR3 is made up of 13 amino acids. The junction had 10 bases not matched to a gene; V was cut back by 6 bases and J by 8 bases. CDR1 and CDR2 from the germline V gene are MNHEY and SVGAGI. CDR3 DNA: TGTGCCAGCAGAACTCCGGGACAGCCGAAGCAGTACTTC. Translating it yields CASRTPGQPKQYF.

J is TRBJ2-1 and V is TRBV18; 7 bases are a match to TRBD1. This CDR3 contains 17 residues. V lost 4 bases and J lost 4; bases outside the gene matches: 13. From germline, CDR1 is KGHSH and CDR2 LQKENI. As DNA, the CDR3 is TGTGCCAGCTCACGAGAAAATACCAGGGGACAGTACAATGAGCAGTTCTTC. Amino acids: CASSRENTRGQYNEQFF.

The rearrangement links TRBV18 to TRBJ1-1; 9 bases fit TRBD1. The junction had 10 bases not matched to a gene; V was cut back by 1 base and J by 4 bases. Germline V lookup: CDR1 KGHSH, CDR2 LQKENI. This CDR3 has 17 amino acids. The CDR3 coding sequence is TGTGCCAGCTCACCACGAGGGACAGGGAATGACGGCACTGAAGCTTTCTTT. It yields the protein CASSPRGTGNDGTEAFF.

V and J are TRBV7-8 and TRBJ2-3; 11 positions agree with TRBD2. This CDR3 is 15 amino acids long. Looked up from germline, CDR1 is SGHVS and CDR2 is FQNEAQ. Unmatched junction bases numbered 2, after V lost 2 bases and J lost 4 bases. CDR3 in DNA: TGTGCCAGCAGCTTAATAGCGGGGGGGCCAGATACGCAGTATTTT. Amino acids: CASSLIAGGPDTQYF. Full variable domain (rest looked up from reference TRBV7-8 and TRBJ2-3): GAGVSQSPRYKVAKRGQDVALRCDPISGHVSLFWYQQALGQGPEFLTYFQNEAQLDKSGLPSDRFFAERPEGSVSTLKIQRTQQEDSAVYLCASSLIAGGPDTQYFGPGTRLTVL.

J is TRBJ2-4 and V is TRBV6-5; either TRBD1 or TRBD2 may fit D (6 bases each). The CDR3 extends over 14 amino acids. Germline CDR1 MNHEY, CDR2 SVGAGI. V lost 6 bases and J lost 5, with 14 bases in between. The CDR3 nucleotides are TGTGCCAGCAGCTTCCCGGGGGCTGAAAACATTCAGTACTTC. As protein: CASSFPGAENIQYF.

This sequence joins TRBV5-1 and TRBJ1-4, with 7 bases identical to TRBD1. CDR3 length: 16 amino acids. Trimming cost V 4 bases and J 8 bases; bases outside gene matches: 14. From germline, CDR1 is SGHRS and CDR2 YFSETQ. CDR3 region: CASSRNTGTVDEKLFF. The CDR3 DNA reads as TGCGCCAGCAGCCGGAATACCGGGACAGTTGACGAAAAACTGTTTTTT.

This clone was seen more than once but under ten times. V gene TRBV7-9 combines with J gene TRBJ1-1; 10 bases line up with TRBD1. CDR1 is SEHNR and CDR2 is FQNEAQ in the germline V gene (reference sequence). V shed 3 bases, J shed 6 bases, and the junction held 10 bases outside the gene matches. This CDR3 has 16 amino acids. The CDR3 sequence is CASSLFLGQGLSEAFF. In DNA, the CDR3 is TGTGCCAGCAGCTTGTTTCTGGGACAGGGGTTATCTGAAGCTTTCTTT.

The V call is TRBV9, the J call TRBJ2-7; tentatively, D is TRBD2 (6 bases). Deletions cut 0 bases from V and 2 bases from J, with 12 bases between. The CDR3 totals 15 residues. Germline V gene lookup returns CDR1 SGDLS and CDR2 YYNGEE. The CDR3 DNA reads TGTGCCAGCAGCGTAGATTCAGCGGGCGCCTACGAGCAGTACTTC. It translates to CASSVDSAGAYEQYF.

CDR3: CASSLKMTSGGRSHEQFF. DNA for the CDR3: TGTGCCAGCAGCTTGAAAATGACTAGCGGGGGGAGGTCACATGAGCAGTTCTTC. The chain links TRBV7-2 to TRBJ2-1; 13 positions match TRBD2. J gave up 8 bases and V 3 bases, and 13 bases lay outside the gene matches. The germline V gene has CDR1 SGHTA and CDR2 FQGNSA. There are 18 residues in the CDR3.

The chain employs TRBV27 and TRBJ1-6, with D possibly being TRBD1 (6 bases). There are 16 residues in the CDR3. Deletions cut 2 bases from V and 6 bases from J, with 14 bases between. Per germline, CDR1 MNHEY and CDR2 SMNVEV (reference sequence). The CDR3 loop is CASSLRSGQRNSPLHF. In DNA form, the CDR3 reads TGTGCCAGCAGTTTACGTTCCGGACAGCGTAATTCACCCCTCCACTTT.

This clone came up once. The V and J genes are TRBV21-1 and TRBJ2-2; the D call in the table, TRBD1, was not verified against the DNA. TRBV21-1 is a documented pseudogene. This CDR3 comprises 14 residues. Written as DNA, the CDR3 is TGTGCCAGCAGCGACAGAATGAACACCGGGGAGCTGTTTTTT. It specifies CASSDRMNTGELFF.